This T cell receptor beta chain is from a study of T cells expressing NK-cell markers. Looking at the study overall: One of the eight sequenced donors was seronegative, whereas the other seven were HCMV-seropositive. Study findings and constraints: Similarly, these clonotypes led the CD3+CD56-NKG2C+ fraction as well in a few donors.

Germline loops: CDR1 SEHNR, CDR2 FQNEAQ (reference sequence). This CDR3 has 13 residues. Concerning this clonotype: Its antigen remains unknown.

Synthesis of TCR beta cDNA relied on 5'RACE template switching carrying UMIs. Reanalyzing the 5' RACE reads, TCRdb keeps one entry per CDR3 protein, without DNA. This table lists about 460,000 distinct CDR3 sequences. Material for sequencing was blood T cells: a sorted CD56 or NKG2C T cell subset, CD4+ or CD8+ T cells, or bulk PBMC T cells (not recorded which). The chain employs TRBV7-9 and TRBJ1-1; the TRBD1 assignment by TCRdb is unverifiable without DNA. The sequence came from a woman aged 50 to 60 in good health. This CDR3 reads CASGGRRYTEAFF.